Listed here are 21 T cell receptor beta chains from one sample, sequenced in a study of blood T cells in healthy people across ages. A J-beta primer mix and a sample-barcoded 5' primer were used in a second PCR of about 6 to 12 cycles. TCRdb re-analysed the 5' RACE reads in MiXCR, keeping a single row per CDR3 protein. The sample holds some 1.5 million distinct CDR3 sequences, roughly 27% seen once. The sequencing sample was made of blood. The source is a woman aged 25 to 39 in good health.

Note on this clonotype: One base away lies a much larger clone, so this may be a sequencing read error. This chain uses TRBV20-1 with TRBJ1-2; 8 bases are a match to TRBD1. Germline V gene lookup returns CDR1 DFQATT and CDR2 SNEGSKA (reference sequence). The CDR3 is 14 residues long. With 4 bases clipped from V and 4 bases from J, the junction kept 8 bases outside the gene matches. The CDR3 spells CSATSGQGCYGYTF. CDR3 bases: TGCAGTGCTACATCCGGACAGGGCTGCTATGGCTACACCTTC.

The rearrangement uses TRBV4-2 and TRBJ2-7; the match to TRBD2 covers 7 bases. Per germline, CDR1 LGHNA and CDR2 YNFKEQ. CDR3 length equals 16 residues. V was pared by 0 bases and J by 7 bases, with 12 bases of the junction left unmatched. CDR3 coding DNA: TGTGCCAGCAGCCAAGAAGTCGGGACTACAGTAGATGAGCAGTACTTC. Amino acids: CASSQEVGTTVDEQYF.

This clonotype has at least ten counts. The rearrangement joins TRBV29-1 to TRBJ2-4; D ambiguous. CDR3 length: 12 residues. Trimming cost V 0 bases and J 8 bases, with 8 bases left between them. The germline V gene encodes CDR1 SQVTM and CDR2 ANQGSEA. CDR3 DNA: TGCAGCGTTGAAGAAACTGGTGACATTCAGTACTTC. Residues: CSVEETGDIQYF.

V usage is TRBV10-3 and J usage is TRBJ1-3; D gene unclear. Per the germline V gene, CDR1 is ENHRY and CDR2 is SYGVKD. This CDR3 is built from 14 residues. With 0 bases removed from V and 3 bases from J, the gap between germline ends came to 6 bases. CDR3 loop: CAISESRVGNTIYF. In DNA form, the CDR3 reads TGTGCCATCAGTGAGTCGAGAGTTGGAAACACCATATATTTT.

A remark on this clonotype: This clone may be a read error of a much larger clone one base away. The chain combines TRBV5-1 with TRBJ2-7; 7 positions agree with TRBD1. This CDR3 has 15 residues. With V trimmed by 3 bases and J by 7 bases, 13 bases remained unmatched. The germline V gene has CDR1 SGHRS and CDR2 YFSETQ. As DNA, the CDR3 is TGCGCCAGCAGCTCACGACAGGGCGGGTCCAATGAGCAGTACTTC. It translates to CASSSRQGGSNEQYF.

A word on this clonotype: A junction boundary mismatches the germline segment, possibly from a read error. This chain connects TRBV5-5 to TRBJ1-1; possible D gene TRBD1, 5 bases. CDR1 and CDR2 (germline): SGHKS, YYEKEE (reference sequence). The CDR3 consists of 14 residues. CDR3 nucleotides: TGTGCCAGTAGCTGGGCAGGGTTGGACACTGAAGCTTTCTTT. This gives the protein CASSWAGLDTEAFF.

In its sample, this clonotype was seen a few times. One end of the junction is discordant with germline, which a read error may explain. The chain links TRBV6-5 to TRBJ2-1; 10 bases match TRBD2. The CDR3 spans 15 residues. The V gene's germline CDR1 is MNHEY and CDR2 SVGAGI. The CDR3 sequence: CAGSLRLAGDYEQFF. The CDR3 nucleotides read TGTGCCGGCAGTCTACGTCTAGCGGGAGACTATGAGCAGTTCTTC.

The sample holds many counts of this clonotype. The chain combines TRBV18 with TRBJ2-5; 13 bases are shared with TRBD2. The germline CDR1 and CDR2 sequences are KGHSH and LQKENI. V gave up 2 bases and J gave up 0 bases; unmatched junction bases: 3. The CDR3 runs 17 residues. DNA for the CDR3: TGTGCCAGCTCACCATCGACTAGCGGGGGGTACCAAGAGACCCAGTACTTC. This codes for CASSPSTSGGYQETQYF. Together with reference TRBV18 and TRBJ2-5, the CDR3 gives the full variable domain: NAGVMQNPRHLVRRRGQEARLRCSPMKGHSHVYWYRQLPEEGLKFMVYLQKENIIDESGMPKERFSAEFPKEGPSILRIQQVVRGDSAAYFCASSPSTSGGYQETQYFGPGTRLLVL.

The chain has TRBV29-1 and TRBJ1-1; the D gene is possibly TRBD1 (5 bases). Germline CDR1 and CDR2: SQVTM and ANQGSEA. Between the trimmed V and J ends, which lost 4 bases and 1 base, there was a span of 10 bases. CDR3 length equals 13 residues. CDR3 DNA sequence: TGCAGCGTTGGGGAGGGGACGAACACTGAAGCTTTCTTT. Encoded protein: CSVGEGTNTEAFF.

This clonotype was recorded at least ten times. This CDR3 is CASSRYGTRGETQYF. The CDR3 region has the DNA TGCGCCAGCAGCCGTTACGGGACTCGGGGAGAGACCCAGTACTTC. The rearrangement links TRBV4-1 to TRBJ2-5; D might be TRBD2 (6 bases). This CDR3 spans 15 amino acids. Per germline, CDR1 MGHRA and CDR2 YSYEKL. V was shortened by 4 bases and J by 4 bases, with 16 bases between the two germline ends.

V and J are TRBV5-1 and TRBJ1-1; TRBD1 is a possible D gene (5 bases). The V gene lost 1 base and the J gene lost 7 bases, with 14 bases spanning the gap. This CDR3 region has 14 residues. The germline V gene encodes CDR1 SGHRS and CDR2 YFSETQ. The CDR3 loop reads CASSLSGREGEAFF. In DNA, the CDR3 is TGCGCCAGCAGCTTGTCAGGCAGGGAGGGTGAAGCTTTCTTT.

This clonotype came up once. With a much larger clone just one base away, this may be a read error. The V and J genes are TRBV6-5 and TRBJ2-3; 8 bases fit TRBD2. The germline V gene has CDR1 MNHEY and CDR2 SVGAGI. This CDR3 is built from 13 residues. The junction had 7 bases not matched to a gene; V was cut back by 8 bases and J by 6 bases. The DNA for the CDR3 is TGTGCCAGCGGCCGGGGGGGATGGGATACGCAGTATTTT. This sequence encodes CASGRGGWDTQYF.

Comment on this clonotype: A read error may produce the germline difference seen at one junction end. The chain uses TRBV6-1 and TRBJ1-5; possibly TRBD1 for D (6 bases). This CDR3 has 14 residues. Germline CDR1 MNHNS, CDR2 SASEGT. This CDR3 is CASLAGAGNQPRHF. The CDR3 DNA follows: TGTGCCAGCCTTGCGGGGGCGGGCAATCAGCCCCGGCATTTT.

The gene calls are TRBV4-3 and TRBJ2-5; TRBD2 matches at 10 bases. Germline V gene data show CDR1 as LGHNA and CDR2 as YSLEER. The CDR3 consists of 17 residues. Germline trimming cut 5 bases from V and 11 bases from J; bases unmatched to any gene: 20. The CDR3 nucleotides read TGCGCCAGCAGCACTGGCCCTGGGACTAGCGTAGGCAATGAGCAGTACTTC. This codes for CASSTGPGTSVGNEQYF.

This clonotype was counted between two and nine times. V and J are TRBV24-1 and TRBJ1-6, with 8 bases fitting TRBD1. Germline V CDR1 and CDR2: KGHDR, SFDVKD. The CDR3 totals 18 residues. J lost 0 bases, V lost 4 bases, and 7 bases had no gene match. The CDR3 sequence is CATSETRDRSSYNSPLHF. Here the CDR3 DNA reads TGTGCCACCAGTGAAACCCGGGACAGGAGCTCCTATAATTCACCCCTCCACTTT.

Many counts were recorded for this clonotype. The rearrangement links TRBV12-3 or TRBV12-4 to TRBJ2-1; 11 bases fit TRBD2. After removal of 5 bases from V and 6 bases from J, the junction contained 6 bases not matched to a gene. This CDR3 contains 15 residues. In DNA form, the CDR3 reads TGTGCCAGCAGTCCTAGGGGGACTAGCGGCAATGAGCAGTTCTTC. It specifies CASSPRGTSGNEQFF.

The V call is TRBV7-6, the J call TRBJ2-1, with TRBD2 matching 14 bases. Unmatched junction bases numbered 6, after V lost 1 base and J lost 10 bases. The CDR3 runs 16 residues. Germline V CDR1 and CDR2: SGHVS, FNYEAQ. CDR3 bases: TGTGCCAGCAGCTTAGGACTAGCGGGGGGGCTTCTCGAGCAGTTCTTC. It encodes CASSLGLAGGLLEQFF.

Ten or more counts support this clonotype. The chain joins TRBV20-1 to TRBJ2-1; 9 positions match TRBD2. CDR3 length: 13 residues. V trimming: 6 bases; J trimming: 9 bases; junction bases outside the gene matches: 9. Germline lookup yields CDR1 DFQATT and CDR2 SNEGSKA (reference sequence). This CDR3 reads CSAGLAWVGEQFF. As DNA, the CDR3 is TGCAGTGCAGGACTAGCGTGGGTGGGTGAGCAGTTCTTC.

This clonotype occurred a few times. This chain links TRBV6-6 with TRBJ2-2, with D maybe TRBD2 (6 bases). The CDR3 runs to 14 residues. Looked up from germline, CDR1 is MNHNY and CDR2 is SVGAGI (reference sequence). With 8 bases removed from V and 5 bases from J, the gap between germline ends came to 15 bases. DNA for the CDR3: TGTGCCAGCGGCCCTGGACGGGAGACCGGGGAGCTGTTTTTT. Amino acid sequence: CASGPGRETGELFF.

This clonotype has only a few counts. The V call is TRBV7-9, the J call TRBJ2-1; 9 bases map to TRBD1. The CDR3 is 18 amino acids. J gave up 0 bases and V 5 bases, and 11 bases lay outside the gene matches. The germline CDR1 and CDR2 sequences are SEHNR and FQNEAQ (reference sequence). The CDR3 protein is CASSRDRAWGSSYNEQFF. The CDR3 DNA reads TGTGCCAGCAGCCGGGACAGGGCATGGGGGAGCTCCTACAATGAGCAGTTCTTC.

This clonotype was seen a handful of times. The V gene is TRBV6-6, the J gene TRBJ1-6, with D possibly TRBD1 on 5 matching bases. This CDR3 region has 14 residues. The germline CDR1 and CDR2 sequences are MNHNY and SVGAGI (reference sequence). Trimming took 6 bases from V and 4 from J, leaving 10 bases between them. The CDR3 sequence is CASRRQNYNSPLHF. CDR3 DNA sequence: TGTGCCAGCAGGAGACAGAATTATAATTCACCCCTCCACTTT.